The entry that follows covers one T cell receptor beta chain sequence. In the original processing: Amplification of reference gene primers provided the estimated nucleated cell counts. The data were produced by immunoSEQ multiplex PCR, yet TCRdb's version contains in-frame clones alone and is incomplete. V and J calls and clone size follow that table, whereas D and trimming were derived from the DNA. Of about 190,000 clones in the sample, around nine tenths were seen once. This entry is derived from a study of blood T cell repertoires in COVID-19. Whole-study context: Collection of acute and convalescent COVID-19 samples took place in the United States, Italy and Spain.

The germline V gene has CDR1 ENHRY and CDR2 SYGVKD. This CDR3 is 14 amino acids long. The germline V and J ends were trimmed by 4 bases and 3 bases, with 13 bases remaining between them. The TCR sequence derives from a man between 65 and 80 years old with active or convalescent COVID-19. The sample was peripheral blood. This rearrangement joins TRBV10-3 to TRBJ2-7, with a tentative D call TRBD2 (6 bases). CDR3 residues: CAISGETRLYEQYF. CDR3 DNA sequence: TGTGCCATCAGTGGGGAGACTAGACTCTACGAGCAGTACTTC.